These T cell receptor beta chains were read from a single sample in a study of CXCR3-negative and CXCR3-positive naive CD8 T cells. Following a re-call of the 5' RACE reads, TCRdb has one entry per CDR3 protein and lacks DNA. This listing includes 100,000 or so distinct CDR3 sequences. The sample was naive CXCR3+ CD8+ T cells from blood. All receptors derive from a human donor in good health. Some clones in this sample may be carry-over from other donors' samples. Both conserved end residues are part of each CDR3. Fields, in order: CDR3 protein, J gene, V gene, CDR3 length.

CASSPGTAGYGYTF	TRBJ1-2	TRBV7-6	14
CASSDRATEAFF	TRBJ1-1	TRBV25-1	12
CASSLAGVSYEQYF	TRBJ2-7	TRBV7-8	14
CASSQDETRGLGSGANVLTF	TRBJ2-6	TRBV4-2	20
CASSLGLGGTDTQYF	TRBJ2-3	TRBV28	15
CASSVERGRAVSYNEQFF	TRBJ2-1	TRBV9	18
CASSYSTTGVRETQYF	TRBJ2-5	TRBV6-2/TRBV6-3	16
CAISEGHRYEQYF	TRBJ2-7	TRBV10-3	13
CATSDRVRGAVCQPQHF	TRBJ1-5	TRBV24-1	17
CSAPTPRVSGVTIQETQYF	TRBJ2-5	TRBV20-1	19
CSARDMVQADEQYF	TRBJ2-7	TRBV20-1	14
CASSEPQGYSYEQYF	TRBJ2-7	TRBV10-2	15